These T cell receptor beta chains were read from a single sample in a study of a mutant IDH1 vaccine in newly diagnosed glioma. Sequenced by immunoSEQ multiplex PCR; TCRdb stores in-frame clones only, minus some. The repertoire has roughly 70,000 clones, 83% of them found once; the top ten carry 4.6%. The specimen was peripheral blood mononuclear cells (PBMCs), collected from a glioma patient treated with radiotherapy, temozolomide or both. The receptors shown here come from a woman under 30 with glioma. Some clones in this sample may be carry-over from other donors' samples. Each CDR3 is given without its conserved first and last residue.

CDR3 length,J gene,V gene,CDR3 protein
13,TRBJ1-5,TRBV4-3,ASSQVGGPNQPQH
14,TRBJ2-7,TRBV5-6,ASSLGLGIQSYEQY
13,TRBJ1-2,TRBV13,ASSLGPGQGGGYT
13,TRBJ2-1,TRBV5-4,ASSLGGVAYNEQF
11,TRBJ1-1,TRBV19,ASSIDRNTEAF
15,TRBJ2-5,TRBV27,ASSDLGLQATQETQY
12,TRBJ1-1,TRBV30,AFRGTAWITEAF
15,TRBJ1-1,TRBV5-1,ASSSERRPDKNTEAF
13,TRBJ1-1,TRBV30,AWSIGRVGITEAF
15,TRBJ2-7,TRBV4-2,ASSQATTGRGSYEQY
11,TRBJ1-2,TRBV30,AWSRGQGFGYT
11,TRBJ1-5,TRBV6-1,ASSVGIFQPQH
12,TRBJ1-4,TRBV5-1,ASSQGGAREKLF
11,TRBJ1-2,TRBV29-1,NLRCCSDYGYT
12,TRBJ2-7,TRBV13,ASSLTGETYEQY
13,TRBJ1-1,TRBV5-6,ASSQEVGAHTEAF
9,TRBJ1-4,TRBV6-5,ATHRGEKLF
13,TRBJ2-7,TRBV19,ASSILPGSSYEQY
11,TRBJ2-7,TRBV27,ASTGTVPYQQY
9,TRBJ2-3,TRBV2,ASSVPDTQY
13,TRBJ2-1,TRBV10-3,AISESRQGYNEQF
14,TRBJ2-3,TRBV7-2,ASSSLAGGGTDTQY
12,TRBJ1-2,TRBV5-6,ASSLVGRPYGYT
11,TRBJ2-7,TRBV5-8,ASSLPSSYEQY
13,TRBJ1-5,TRBV7-9,ASSLGTGGNQPQH
11,TRBJ2-5,TRBV18,ASSPNLWETQY
14,TRBJ1-4,TRBV4-2,ASSQEETQGDEKLF
13,TRBJ2-1,TRBV14,ASSQEVATYNEQF
10,TRBJ2-4,TRBV29-1,SVVGSKNIQY
13,TRBJ1-1,TRBV14,ASSQARGGNTEAF
12,TRBJ2-7,TRBV5-1,ASSSSSGAYEQY
9,TRBJ1-2,TRBV30,AWSVEGPHT
13,TRBJ1-4,TRBV5-1,ASSLELGAGEKLF
16,TRBJ1-5,TRBV7-9,ASSPPTTEGLSNQPQH
13,TRBJ2-5,TRBV29-1,SVDDATGDMKTQY
16,TRBJ2-4,TRBV5-1,ASSLAGPRLGAKNIQY
11,TRBJ1-1,TRBV7-2,ASSRQGRTEAF
11,TRBJ2-7,TRBV6-4,ASSESQGNEQY
14,TRBJ2-3,TRBV5-6,ASSEFTGGERDTQY
14,TRBJ2-1,TRBV9,ASSVVTPGSDNEQF
11,TRBJ2-5,TRBV29-1,SARFSRGETQY
13,TRBJ1-5,TRBV27,ASSPGQGRNQPQH
12,TRBJ1-1,TRBV27,ASSSQGAYTEAF
12,TRBJ2-7,TRBV29-1,SVVAGAFSYEQY
16,TRBJ2-7,TRBV7-8,ASSLSRLAAPYSYEQY
11,TRBJ2-7,TRBV27,ASSPSLGDEQY
8,TRBJ1-3,TRBV30,AWSGNTIY
11,TRBJ1-1,TRBV9,ASSVEAGTEAF
13,TRBJ2-1,TRBV5-6,ASSLAGGARNEQF
13,TRBJ2-2,TRBV7-6,ASSERTGASGELF
14,TRBJ2-6,TRBV6-4,ASSDRGGSGANVLT
8,TRBJ1-2,TRBV20-1,SARGGAFH
12,TRBJ2-3,TRBV5-4,ASSLGLATDTQY
13,TRBJ1-5,TRBV10-3,AISDGGLGNQPQH
13,TRBJ2-7,TRBV7-9,ASSPTGTGGMGEN
12,TRBJ1-1,TRBV6-5,ASSYPGRETEAF
13,TRBJ1-4,TRBV6-5,ASTAVRGPNEKLF